The 8 T cell receptor beta chains presented below share a single source sample, sequenced in a study of blood T cell repertoires in COVID-19. Some clones are missing from TCRdb's copy, which holds only in-frame ones; the method was immunoSEQ multiplex PCR. The table shows 350,000 to 450,000 clones, with approximately 86% occurring only once. Sequencing was carried out using peripheral blood. These receptors were collected from a human donor in a cohort sampled during active COVID-19.

The gene calls are TRBV11-2 and TRBJ2-5; D possibly corresponds to TRBD2 (5 bases). CDR1 and CDR2 from the germline V gene are SGHAT and FQNNGV. The CDR3 has 16 residues. V dropped 1 base and J dropped 1 base, with 13 bases sitting between them. CDR3 sequence reads: CASSLVTGSPQETQYF. Here the CDR3 DNA reads TGTGCCAGCAGCTTAGTAACGGGGTCTCCCCAAGAGACCCAGTACTTC. Looking up the rest from reference TRBV11-2 and TRBJ2-5 gives the full variable domain: EAGVAQSPRYKIIEKRQSVAFWCNPISGHATLYWYQQILGQGPKLLIQFQNNGVVDDSQLPKDRFSAERLKGVDSTLKIQPAKLEDSAVYLCASSLVTGSPQETQYFGPGTRLLVL.

A word on this clone: The junction does not match germline at one end; this may be a read error. The chain joins TRBV6-1 to TRBJ1-4; no reliable D call. CDR1 is MNHNS and CDR2 is SASEGT in the germline V gene. The CDR3 extends over 16 amino acids. CDR3 DNA: TGTGCCAGCAGCGAAGAGCGACGGCCCAAGGTTGAAAAACTGTTTTTT. This sequence encodes CASSEERRPKVEKLFF.

This clone was seen a single time. The V call is TRBV4-2, the J call TRBJ2-6; TRBD1 or TRBD2 may be the D gene (6 bases each). Germline loops: CDR1 LGHNA, CDR2 YNFKEQ. With 6 bases removed from V and 2 bases from J, the gap between germline ends came to 14 bases. This CDR3 is 16 amino acids long. The CDR3 region has the DNA TGTGCCAGCAGACAACAGGGCGGGGCTGGGGCCAACGTCCTGACTTTC. Translation gives CASRQQGGAGANVLTF.

This clone has more than one count but fewer than ten. J is TRBJ2-4 and V is TRBV9, with 8 positions matching TRBD1. Unmatched junction bases numbered 2, after V lost 0 bases and J lost 3 bases. The germline gives CDR1 SGDLS, CDR2 YYNGEE. This CDR3 has 15 amino acids. CDR3 coding DNA: TGTGCCAGCAGCGTAGGGACAGGGTTCAAAAACATTCAGTACTTC. It yields the protein CASSVGTGFKNIQYF.

This clone appeared a single time. V and J are TRBV18 and TRBJ1-2, with 7 nucleotides matching TRBD1. The germline CDR1 and CDR2 sequences are KGHSH and LQKENI. The CDR3 has 15 amino acids. V trimming: 4 bases; J trimming: 6 bases; junction bases outside the gene matches: 11. CDR3 sequence reads: CASSLSRGIDDGYTF. In nucleotides, the CDR3 is TGTGCCAGCTCACTCAGCAGGGGGATCGATGATGGCTACACCTTC.

This chain joins TRBV2 and TRBJ2-7; 7 nucleotides line up with TRBD1. The CDR3 consists of 17 residues. The V segment lost 2 bases and the J segment 2 bases; nucleotides outside the gene matches: 12. Germline assignment: CDR1 SNHLY and CDR2 FYNNEI. CDR3 sequence (DNA): TGTGCCAGCAGTGAATGGGGACCCGGGACAGTCCCCTACGAGCAGTACTTC. Encoded protein: CASSEWGPGTVPYEQYF.

This sequence joins TRBV11-2 and TRBJ1-1; D is perhaps TRBD1 (6 bases). Deletions cut 5 bases from V and 0 bases from J, with 13 bases between. Germline V gene sequence: CDR1 SGHAT, CDR2 FQNNGV. This CDR3 spans 15 amino acids. This CDR3 reads CASSPLRGMNTEAFF. In nucleotides, the CDR3 is TGTGCCAGCAGCCCCTTGAGGGGGATGAACACTGAAGCTTTCTTT.

The chain recombines TRBV10-1 with TRBJ2-7; TRBD1 might be the D (6 bases). Trimming took 10 bases from V and 2 from J, leaving 18 bases between them. The germline CDR1 and CDR2 sequences are WNHNN and SYGVQD (reference sequence). The CDR3 totals 14 residues. CDR3 in amino acids: CAIKPGTPTYEQYF. The CDR3 DNA reads as TGCGCCATCAAGCCCGGGACACCAACCTACGAGCAGTACTTC.